The 29 T cell receptor beta chains listed next were all sequenced from one sample in a study of blood T cell repertoires in COVID-19. Generated by immunoSEQ multiplex PCR, the TCRdb table keeps only in-frame clones and is missing some. Altogether 490,000 or so clones are present, around 89% being singletons, with the ten largest covering over 1.5%. Sequenced material: PBMCs or T cells enriched from blood (not recorded which). These receptors came from a woman aged 40 to 50 who had recovered from COVID-19.

This clone occurred a few times. DNA of the CDR3: TGTGCCAGCAGTTTAACAGGGGGTCGCTATGGCTACACCTTC. This encodes CASSLTGGRYGYTF. This chain links TRBV28 with TRBJ1-2; 8 positions agree with TRBD1. Germline loops: CDR1 MDHEN, CDR2 SYDVKM. The CDR3 sequence is 14 residues long. The V gene end was trimmed by 2 bases and the J gene end by 4 bases; junction bases not matched to a gene: 3.

The rearrangement links TRBV28 to TRBJ2-1; 9 positions match TRBD2. With V trimmed by 7 bases and J by 7 bases, 11 bases remained unmatched. The CDR3 is made up of 15 amino acids. Germline lookup yields CDR1 MDHEN and CDR2 SYDVKM. The CDR3 nucleotides read TGTGCCAGCAAGCTAGACGGGACTAGCTTTAATGAGCAGTTCTTC. It specifies CASKLDGTSFNEQFF.

The genes are TRBV7-2 and TRBJ2-7, with 9 positions matching TRBD2. V trimming: 3 bases; J trimming: 3 bases; junction bases outside the gene matches: 0. This CDR3 has 13 residues. Germline V lookup: CDR1 SGHTA, CDR2 FQGNSA. In nucleotides, the CDR3 is TGTGCCAGCAGCTTGACTAGCGGCTACGAGCAGTACTTC. Its translation is CASSLTSGYEQYF.

V gene TRBV3-1 (or the pseudogene TRBV3-2) combines with J gene TRBJ1-2, with D unclear. CDR3 length equals 13 residues. Trimming took 4 bases from V and 7 from J, leaving 13 bases between them. Germline V gene sequence: CDR1 LGHDT, CDR2 YNNKEL (reference sequence). The CDR3 loop is CASSPFAERGYTF. The CDR3 DNA is TGTGCCAGCAGCCCGTTCGCGGAGCGTGGCTACACCTTC.

The rearrangement links TRBV6-2 or TRBV6-3 to TRBJ1-1, with no clear D. Germline CDR1 MNHEY, CDR2 SVGEGT. The CDR3 spans 16 residues. V lost 4 bases, J lost 3 bases, and 18 bases lay in between. The CDR3 sequence: CASSSSPPGGYTEAFF. CDR3 bases: TGTGCCAGCAGTTCCTCCCCCCCCGGAGGGTACACTGAAGCTTTCTTT.

This clone was observed a single time. The rearrangement joins TRBV3-1 (or the pseudogene TRBV3-2) to TRBJ2-7, with TRBD1 identical over 9 bases. Germline CDR1 and CDR2: LGHDT and YNNKEL (reference sequence). The CDR3 length is 13 residues. After removal of 5 bases from V and 3 bases from J, the junction contained 2 bases not matched to a gene. In nucleotides, the CDR3 is TGTGCCAGCAGCTACAGGGGGCTCTACGAGCAGTACTTC. Translating gives CASSYRGLYEQYF.

As DNA, the CDR3 is TGCGCCAGCAGCACCTCGGGACTAGAGATCCCAAGCACAGATACGCAGTATTTT. Translation: CASSTSGLEIPSTDTQYF. The chain is built from TRBV5-1 and TRBJ2-3, with TRBD2 matching over 8 bases. The CDR3 is made up of 18 amino acids. Germline values: CDR1 SGHRS, CDR2 YFSETQ. The junction had 13 bases not matched to a gene; V was cut back by 4 bases and J by 0 bases.

The chain links TRBV11-2 to TRBJ2-7, with unresolved D. V was shortened by 0 bases and J by 6 bases, with 12 bases between the two germline ends. The CDR3 contains 14 residues. Germline V gives CDR1 SGHAT, CDR2 FQNNGV. The CDR3 DNA reads as TGTGCCAGCAGCTTAGAAGTAGGAGTAGGCGAGCAGTACTTC. It codes for CASSLEVGVGEQYF.

This clone occurred once. The chain carries TRBV5-1 and TRBJ1-1, with 7 bases that match TRBD1. V lost 5 bases, J lost 4 bases, and 8 bases stayed unmatched. Germline CDR1 reads SGHRS; CDR2 reads YFSETQ. The CDR3 loop spans 14 amino acids. DNA for the CDR3: TGCGCCAGCAGAGCACAGGGGTTGAGCACTGAAGCTTTCTTT. It yields the protein CASRAQGLSTEAFF.

The rearrangement joins TRBV19 to TRBJ1-4; 7 nucleotides align to TRBD1. Germline CDR1 LNHDA, CDR2 SQIVND (reference sequence). V shed 3 bases and J 7 bases; nucleotides not matched to a gene: 8. The CDR3 is 15 residues long. The CDR3 nucleotides are TGTGCCAGTAGTATTACCCGGACAGGTGGTGAAAAACTGTTTTTT. Protein product: CASSITRTGGEKLFF.

This chain connects TRBV6-2 or TRBV6-3 to TRBJ1-4; TRBD1 agrees at 7 bases. Germline V gene sequence: CDR1 MNHEY, CDR2 SVGEGT. The CDR3 loop spans 15 amino acids. V gave up 6 bases and J gave up 1 base; unmatched junction bases: 5. For the CDR3, the DNA is TGTGCCAGCAGCGACTACAGGGGAACTAATGAAAAACTGTTTTTT. It translates to CASSDYRGTNEKLFF.

V usage is TRBV20-1 and J usage is TRBJ1-2; TRBD1 matches at 11 bases. The CDR3 has 16 residues. Germline V gene lookup returns CDR1 DFQATT and CDR2 SNEGSKA (reference sequence). Losses at the gene ends were 3 bases for V and 0 bases for J; bases not matched to a gene: 6. CDR3 sequence reads: CSASGQGAPSNYGYTF. The CDR3 region has the DNA TGCAGTGCTAGTGGACAGGGGGCACCATCTAACTATGGCTACACCTTC.

The chain combines TRBV4-3 with TRBJ2-2, with TRBD1 matching over 7 bases. Per germline, CDR1 LGHNA and CDR2 YSLEER. The CDR3 is 17 amino acids. The V and J ends lost 4 bases and 1 base, in that order; junction bases with no gene match: 9. The CDR3 DNA reads as TGCGCCAGCAGCCCCTCTCAGGGGGTCGTGAACACCGGGGAGCTGTTTTTT. Its translation: CASSPSQGVVNTGELFF.

The chain links TRBV12-5 to TRBJ1-2; D call uncertain. CDR1 is LGHNT and CDR2 is FRNRAP in the germline V gene. The CDR3 has 13 residues. The germline V and J ends were trimmed by 5 bases and 3 bases, with 10 bases remaining between them. Here the CDR3 reads CASGPHDYYGYTF. CDR3 bases: TGTGCTAGTGGTCCTCACGACTACTATGGCTACACCTTC.

The genes are TRBV10-1 and TRBJ1-3; D not certain. The germline CDR1 and CDR2 sequences are WNHNN and SYGVQD (reference sequence). The CDR3 is 13 amino acids. V was shortened by 8 bases and J by 4 bases, with 12 bases between the two germline ends. The CDR3 sequence is CASRPAGGNTIYF. The CDR3 bases are TGCGCCAGCCGCCCTGCCGGGGGAAACACCATATATTTT.

This chain links TRBV19 with TRBJ2-4; 8 bases line up with TRBD1. This CDR3 has 15 amino acids. Germline CDR1 reads LNHDA; CDR2 reads SQIVND (reference sequence). Trimming removed 4 bases from V and 7 bases from J; junction bases left unmatched: 9. The CDR3 loop reads CASSNGQGRWNIQYF. DNA of the CDR3: TGTGCCAGTAGTAACGGACAGGGCCGGTGGAACATTCAGTACTTC.

CDR3 loop: CASSSQRLSGNSPLHF. CDR3 coding DNA: TGTGCCAGCAGCTCACAGCGTTTGTCGGGAAATTCACCCCTCCACTTT. The gene calls are TRBV13 and TRBJ1-6; D is undetermined. This CDR3 spans 16 amino acids. Germline CDR1 is PRHDT and CDR2 is FYEKMQ (reference sequence). V lost 4 bases, J lost 7 bases, and 17 bases lay in between. Using reference TRBV13 and TRBJ1-6 for the parts outside the CDR3, the full variable domain is AAGVIQSPRHLIKEKRETATLKCYPIPRHDTVYWYQQGPGQDPQFLISFYEKMQSDKGSIPDRFSAQQFSDYHSELNMSSLELGDSALYFCASSSQRLSGNSPLHFGNGTRLTVT.

The rearrangement joins TRBV2 to TRBJ2-7; 9 nucleotides align to TRBD1. J gave up 5 bases and V 5 bases, and 7 bases lay outside the gene matches. The CDR3 covers 14 residues. In germline, CDR1 is SNHLY, CDR2 FYNNEI. CDR3 nucleotides: TGTGCCAGCAGTTACGGGACAGGGAAAAACGAGCAGTACTTC. This codes for CASSYGTGKNEQYF.

V usage is TRBV27 and J usage is TRBJ1-5; the D is unclear. CDR3 length: 13 amino acids. The germline V gene encodes CDR1 MNHEY and CDR2 SMNVEV (reference sequence). V was shortened by 3 bases and J by 5 bases, with 8 bases between the two germline ends. CDR3: CASSLTGDQPQHF. CDR3 DNA sequence: TGTGCCAGCAGTTTGACCGGAGATCAGCCCCAGCATTTT.

This chain connects TRBV18 to TRBJ2-2, with 7 bases that match TRBD1. Germline V gene lookup returns CDR1 KGHSH and CDR2 LQKENI. The CDR3 spans 16 residues. With V trimmed by 0 bases and J by 7 bases, 8 bases remained unmatched. CDR3 nucleotide sequence: TGTGCCAGCTCACCACCTAGTCGAGGGGGCAGCGGGGAGCTGTTTTTT. This codes for CASSPPSRGGSGELFF.

CDR3 sequence reads: CASSQRAGLATYEQYF. The CDR3 DNA sequence: TGTGCCAGCAGCCAGAGAGCGGGACTAGCGACCTACGAGCAGTACTTC. The rearrangement links TRBV11-3 to TRBJ2-7; 10 nucleotides line up with TRBD2. The CDR3 sequence is 16 residues long. Germline assignment: CDR1 SGHNT and CDR2 YENEEA. V was clipped by 5 bases and J by 2 bases; unmatched bases: 9.

This chain connects TRBV5-1 to TRBJ1-1, with unresolved D. Trimming left V 1 base short and J 1 base short, with 11 bases between. Germline V gene lookup returns CDR1 SGHRS and CDR2 YFSETQ. The CDR3 is 15 amino acids. The CDR3 bases are TGCGCCAGCAGCTTGTTATCGGGAGGGAACACTGAAGCTTTCTTT. Its translation is CASSLLSGGNTEAFF. The whole variable domain, filled in from reference TRBV5-1 and TRBJ1-1, reads KAGVTQTPRYLIKTRGQQVTLSCSPISGHRSVSWYQQTPGQGLQFLFEYFSETQRNKGNFPGRFSGRQFSNSRSEMNVSTLELGDSALYLCASSLLSGGNTEAFFGQGTRLTVV.

This chain connects TRBV27 to TRBJ2-1; 12 bases are a match to TRBD2. The CDR3 sequence is 16 residues long. Germline CDR1 MNHEY, CDR2 SMNVEV (reference sequence). Unmatched junction bases numbered 6, after V lost 2 bases and J lost 7 bases. The CDR3 nucleotides read TGTGCCAGCAGTTTAAGTTCGGGGACTAGCGGGAATGAGCAGTTCTTC. Translation: CASSLSSGTSGNEQFF.

The chain carries TRBV19 and TRBJ1-5; D not certain. Trimming removed 3 bases from V and 6 bases from J, with 15 bases in between. This CDR3 region has 15 residues. Per germline, CDR1 LNHDA and CDR2 SQIVND (reference sequence). The CDR3 coding sequence is TGTGCCAGTAGTATCGAGGCGGCGGCGGGTCAGCCCCAGCATTTT. It encodes CASSIEAAAGQPQHF.

This clone was seen just once. V is TRBV30 and J is TRBJ1-2; D is undetermined. The CDR3 sequence is 18 residues long. Trimming left V 0 bases short and J 3 bases short, with 23 bases between. Looked up from germline, CDR1 is GTSNPN and CDR2 is SVGIG (reference sequence). The CDR3 region is CAWSVLTSVKGGYYGYTF. CDR3 nucleotide sequence: TGTGCCTGGAGTGTACTGACGTCGGTTAAAGGAGGCTACTATGGCTACACCTTC. Variable domain in full (rest from reference TRBV30 and TRBJ1-2): SQTIHQWPATLVQPVGSPLSLECTVEGTSNPNLYWYRQAAGRGLQLLFYSVGIGQISSEVPQNLSASRPQDRQFILSSKKLLLSDSGFYLCAWSVLTSVKGGYYGYTFGSGTRLTVV.

V is TRBV11-2 and J is TRBJ1-1; no definite D call. V was shortened by 1 base and J by 8 bases, with 11 bases between the two germline ends. The CDR3 consists of 13 residues. Germline CDR1 reads SGHAT; CDR2 reads FQNNGV. CDR3 residues: CASSLVLGVEAFF. CDR3 DNA: TGTGCCAGCAGCTTAGTCCTGGGCGTAGAAGCTTTCTTT. The full variable domain, completed using reference TRBV11-2 and TRBJ1-1, is EAGVAQSPRYKIIEKRQSVAFWCNPISGHATLYWYQQILGQGPKLLIQFQNNGVVDDSQLPKDRFSAERLKGVDSTLKIQPAKLEDSAVYLCASSLVLGVEAFFGQGTRLTVV.

This rearrangement joins TRBV19 to TRBJ1-1, with 9 bases identical to TRBD1. V dropped 5 bases and J dropped 6; count of bases not matched to a gene: 13. CDR3 length equals 16 residues. CDR1 LNHDA and CDR2 SQIVND come from the germline V gene (reference sequence). The CDR3 nucleotides read TGTGCCAGTAGTCTTCCCGGGACAGGGCCTGGGGCTGAAGCTTTCTTT. Protein: CASSLPGTGPGAEAFF.

This chain links TRBV27 with TRBJ1-5; TRBD1 matches 7 bases. The CDR3 is made up of 16 amino acids. Trimming took 6 bases from V and 4 from J; bases not matched to a gene: 12. Germline V gene sequence: CDR1 MNHEY, CDR2 SMNVEV (reference sequence). CDR3 in amino acids: CASSPDVTGKNQPQHF. In nucleotides, the CDR3 is TGTGCCAGCAGCCCCGATGTGACAGGGAAAAATCAGCCCCAGCATTTT.

The gene calls are TRBV19 and TRBJ2-3; 13 bases line up with TRBD2. From germline, CDR1 is LNHDA and CDR2 SQIVND (reference sequence). J was trimmed by 5 bases and V by 3 bases; bases with no gene match: 2. There are 15 residues in the CDR3. The DNA of the CDR3 is TGTGCCAGTAGTATCGGACTAGCGGGAGTAGATACGCAGTATTTT. This encodes CASSIGLAGVDTQYF.